This T cell receptor beta chain was profiled in a study of CD8 T cells in cerebrospinal fluid in Alzheimer's disease. For the study at large: Two single-cell methods, plate-based nested PCR and droplet-based sequencing, assessed CSF clonal expansion.

Broader study findings: The largest CSF clone was proportionally bigger in mild cognitive impairment or Alzheimer's disease than controls.

TCRdb re-called the 10x single-cell sequencing reads and gives one entry per CDR3 protein, without DNA. The repertoire table contains some 1,600 distinct CDR3 sequences. A word on this clonotype: Its antigen remains unidentified.

The sequencing sample was made of cerebrospinal fluid. This TCR was sampled from a human donor with Alzheimer's disease.

CDR3: CASSFRLAGSGELFF. The V call is TRBV11-2, the J call TRBJ2-2; TCRdb's D call of TRBD2 is untestable without DNA. Germline loops: CDR1 SGHAT, CDR2 FQNNGV. This CDR3 has 15 amino acids.